One TCR beta chain is described in this entry. The data stem from a study of long-term antiretroviral therapy in people with HIV. Trimming pared 4 bases from V and 3 bases from J, leaving 12 bases between. Germline-derived CDR1 and CDR2 are SGHDN and FVKESK. This CDR3 contains 14 residues. They ran version v3.0 of the immunoSEQ assay at survey level. This table comes from immunoSEQ multiplex PCR, and its TCRdb copy is limited to in-frame clones, with some not included. The sample includes around 23,000 clones, roughly four fifths of them seen just once. The sample was unsorted PBMCs, taken 4.4 years after starting antiretroviral therapy. The gene calls are TRBV14 and TRBJ1-1, with D maybe TRBD1 (5 bases). This sequence was found in a man aged 30-40 years with HIV. CDR3 nucleotides: TGTGCCAGCAGCCCCGGGGGGGAGGACACTGAAGCTTTCTTT. Translating it yields CASSPGGEDTEAFF.